The sequence of this TCR beta chain was determined in a study of graft-versus-host responses after intestinal transplantation. The V gene end was trimmed by 4 bases and the J gene end by 7 bases; junction bases not matched to a gene: 10. Germline CDR1 LGHNA, CDR2 YNFKEQ. The CDR3 consists of 15 residues. As regards this clone: Its antigen remains unknown.

Clones were read by immunoSEQ multiplex PCR, and TCRdb kept only the in-frame ones, dropping some. The repertoire holds about 70,000 clones, with 90% as singletons. The TCR sequence derives from a human donor who was the organ donor for an intestinal transplant. The source material was unstimulated CD8+ T cells sorted from spleen or lymph node cells, sampled before transplant. The chain joins TRBV4-2 to TRBJ1-5; the match to TRBD1 covers 7 bases. The chain's CDR3 is CASSREGQGGQPQHF. The CDR3 DNA follows: TGTGCCAGCAGCCGCGAAGGGCAAGGGGGCCAGCCCCAGCATTTT.